This TCR beta chain was sequenced during a study of blood T cells in healthy people across ages. Germline V gene data show CDR1 as SEHNR and CDR2 as FQNEAQ (reference sequence). V was pared by 5 bases and J by 4 bases, with 20 bases between. This CDR3 contains 17 residues. The authors ran a second PCR of about 7 to 12 cycles using a sample-barcoded 5' primer and a J-beta primer mix. TCRdb redid the calling of the 5' RACE reads with MiXCR, one entry per CDR3 protein. The repertoire holds more than 450,000 distinct CDR3 sequences, with about 28% as singletons. The study, taken as a whole, reports: Older age coincided with a roughly linear decline in TCR beta diversity per million T cells.

This clonotype appeared a few times. Its matching antigen is unknown. Separately, the same data were catalogued under a study of T cells of mothers and their children. This second report adds: A few mothers and their six children, all healthy Caucasians, donated.

Input material: blood. The TCR sequence derives from a boy under 10 years old in good health. The rearrangement uses TRBV7-9 and TRBJ2-2, with a weak D call TRBD1 (5 bases). CDR3 bases: TGTGCCAGCAGCCTCACCAGCCTGGGGCAGGGCACCGGGGAGCTGTTTTTT. Encoded protein: CASSLTSLGQGTGELFF.